One and the same sample provided the 7 T cell receptor beta chains below, sequenced in a study of T cells in Graves' hyperthyroidism and ophthalmopathy. TCR beta CDR3 regions were amplified from RNA transcripts. A set of HTBI primers served as the primers for a first-round RT-PCR of the TCR CDR3. TCRdb re-called the multiplex PCR reads through MiXCR, storing one row per CDR3 protein. The data hold more than 550,000 distinct CDR3 sequences, with about 45% observed a single time. Sequencing was done on a sample of peripheral blood or thyroid tissue (not recorded which). Receptor source: an adult man with Graves' disease, either hyperthyroidism or ophthalmopathy (not recorded which).

The rearrangement uses TRBV7-9 and TRBJ2-7, with a tentative D call TRBD2 (5 bases). This CDR3 has 13 amino acids. Trimming took off 5 bases at V and 3 bases at J, with 11 bases between the two ends. Germline V lookup: CDR1 SEHNR, CDR2 FQNEAQ (reference sequence). For the CDR3, the DNA is TGTGCCAGCAGCGTTAGCGAGGGCTACGAGCAGTACTTC. This sequence encodes CASSVSEGYEQYF.

This clonotype was picked up many times. This rearrangement joins TRBV7-2 to TRBJ1-6; possibly TRBD1 for D (6 bases). CDR1 is SGHTA, CDR2 FQGNSA, per germline. Trimming pared 3 bases from V and 7 bases from J, leaving 10 bases between. This CDR3 is 14 amino acids long. CDR3 loop: CASSLTGPNSPLHF. The CDR3 DNA reads TGTGCCAGCAGCTTGACAGGCCCGAATTCACCCCTCCACTTT.

This rearrangement joins TRBV7-2 to TRBJ2-7; weak D call: TRBD1 (6 bases). The CDR3 is 14 residues long. In germline, CDR1 is SGHTA, CDR2 FQGNSA. With 5 bases removed from V and 4 bases from J, the gap between germline ends came to 15 bases. The CDR3 DNA reads TGTGCCAGCAGCCTAATGACAGGAGAGTACGAGCAGTACTTC. Translation gives CASSLMTGEYEQYF.

The V call is TRBV7-3, the J call TRBJ2-7; 8 bases match TRBD2. V lost 5 bases to trimming and J lost 9 bases; unmatched junction nucleotides: 6. The CDR3 covers 12 residues. Looked up from germline, CDR1 is SGHTA and CDR2 is FQGTGA. CDR3 DNA sequence: TGTGCCAGCAGCCCCGGACTAGCCCGGCAGTACTTC. Amino acid sequence: CASSPGLARQYF.

The J gene is TRBJ2-7, the V gene TRBV20-1; 10 bases match TRBD2. The V segment lost 5 bases and the J segment 2 bases; nucleotides outside the gene matches: 9. The CDR3 spans 15 residues. Per the germline V gene, CDR1 is DFQATT and CDR2 is SNEGSKA (reference sequence). CDR3 in DNA: TGCAGTGCTCCCAGTACTAGCGGGGCCCCCTACGAGCAGTACTTC. Its translation: CSAPSTSGAPYEQYF.

The J gene is TRBJ1-4, the V gene TRBV5-4; tentatively, D is TRBD1 (6 bases). Germline-derived CDR1 and CDR2 are SGHNT and YYREEE (reference sequence). V dropped 1 base and J dropped 6 bases, with 22 bases sitting between them. CDR3 length equals 18 residues. The CDR3 region is CASSLTVTGGLEDEKLFF. CDR3 bases: TGTGCCAGCAGCTTGACCGTGACAGGAGGCTTGGAGGATGAAAAACTGTTTTTT.

CDR3 amino acids: CASSLFPQYF. DNA of the CDR3: TGTGCCAGCAGCTTATTTCCGCAGTATTTT. The chain is built from TRBV7-3 and TRBJ2-3; no clear D. V gave up 2 bases and J gave up 10 bases, with 4 bases separating them. The CDR3 has 10 residues. Germline CDR1 and CDR2: SGHTA and FQGTGA.